This T cell receptor (beta chain) was recorded in a study of OX40 agonist ivuxolimab in advanced cancers. Study details: Hepatocellular carcinoma, melanoma, renal cell or head and neck cancer was diagnosed in the dose-escalation patients. Prior checkpoint blockade (anti-PD-1, anti-PD-L1 or anti-CTLA-4) was permitted; 40% had it.

Repertoires were generated with immunoSEQ multiplex PCR, while TCRdb's copy carries only in-frame clones and drops some. The data hold about 31,000 clones, with 80% to 90% observed a single time. Germline V gives CDR1 MNHNS, CDR2 SASEGT. There are 15 residues in the CDR3. The V gene end was trimmed by 4 bases and the J gene end by 6 bases; junction bases not matched to a gene: 9. The sequence came from an adult with an advanced solid tumor such as melanoma, head and neck, liver or kidney cancer. The sample was CD4+ or CD8+ T cells sorted from blood, taken in a trial of the OX40 agonist ivuxolimab. The chain links TRBV6-1 to TRBJ2-1; TRBD2 aligns across 7 bases. The CDR3 region has the DNA TGTGCCAGCAGTGTCGGGGGAGGGACGTTCAATGAGCAGTTCTTC. The encoded protein is CASSVGGGTFNEQFF.